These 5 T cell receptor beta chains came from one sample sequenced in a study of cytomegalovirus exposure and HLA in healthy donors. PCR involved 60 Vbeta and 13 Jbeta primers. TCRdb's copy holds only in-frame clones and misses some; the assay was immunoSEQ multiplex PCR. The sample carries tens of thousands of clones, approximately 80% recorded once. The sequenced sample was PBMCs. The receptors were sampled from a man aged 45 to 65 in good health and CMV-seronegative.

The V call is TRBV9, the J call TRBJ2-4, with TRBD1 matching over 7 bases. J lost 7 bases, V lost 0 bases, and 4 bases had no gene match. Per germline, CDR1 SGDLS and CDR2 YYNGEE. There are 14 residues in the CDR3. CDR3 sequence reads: CASSVGATGNIQYF. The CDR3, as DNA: TGTGCCAGCAGCGTAGGAGCGACAGGGAACATTCAGTACTTC.

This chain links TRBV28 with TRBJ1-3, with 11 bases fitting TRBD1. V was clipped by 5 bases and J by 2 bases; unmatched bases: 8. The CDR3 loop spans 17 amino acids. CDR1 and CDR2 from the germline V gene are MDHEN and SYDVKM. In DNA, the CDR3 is TGTGCCAGCAGTCCCCGGGGACAGGGGGTTACTGGAAACACCATATATTTT. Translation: CASSPRGQGVTGNTIYF.

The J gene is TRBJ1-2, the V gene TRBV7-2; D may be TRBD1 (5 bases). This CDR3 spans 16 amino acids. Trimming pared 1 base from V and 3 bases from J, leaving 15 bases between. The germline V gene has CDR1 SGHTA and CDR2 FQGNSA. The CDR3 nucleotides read TGTGCCAGCAGCTTAGAATTGGGGGGAAGGCACTATGGCTACACCTTC. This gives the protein CASSLELGGRHYGYTF.

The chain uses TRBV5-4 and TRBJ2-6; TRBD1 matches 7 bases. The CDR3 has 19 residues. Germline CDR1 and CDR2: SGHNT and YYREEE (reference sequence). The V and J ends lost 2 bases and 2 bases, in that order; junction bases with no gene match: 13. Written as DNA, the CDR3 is TGTGCCAGCAGCTTCGCACTCGGGACAGTGGGCGCTGGGGCCAACGTCCTGACTTTC. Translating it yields CASSFALGTVGAGANVLTF.

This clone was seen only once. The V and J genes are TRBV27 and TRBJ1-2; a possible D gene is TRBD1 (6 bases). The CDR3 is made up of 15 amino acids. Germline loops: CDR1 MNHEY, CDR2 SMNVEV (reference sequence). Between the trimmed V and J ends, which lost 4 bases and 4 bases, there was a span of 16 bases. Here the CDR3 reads CASSSNRDWAYGYTF. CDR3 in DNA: TGTGCCAGCAGTTCAAACAGGGATTGGGCCTATGGCTACACCTTC.